Sequencing of this T cell receptor (beta chain) was carried out in a study of CD8 T cells in ankylosing spondylitis. This clonotype was counted ten times or more. No antigen is known for it. Libraries for TCR beta were made by quantitative 5'-RACE with molecular barcodes. In TCRdb, the 5' RACE reads were re-called with MiXCR into one record per CDR3 protein. The table includes fewer than 550,000 distinct CDR3 sequences, under 5.5% detected once. Study conclusions and caveats: Among TCR beta sequences, a motif of roughly 8 highly homologous variants appeared characteristic of ankylosing spondylitis blood. Peripheral blood held disease-linked clones only at relatively low frequency, and these were CD8+. Reports say disease-linked clones showed up significantly more in matched ankylosing spondylitis synovial fluid.

Sequenced input: blood, either unsorted or a sorted T cell fraction (not recorded which). This clonotype was obtained from a male donor with ankylosing spondylitis.

CDR3 region: CSARGGLSLLSGYTF. DNA for the CDR3: TGCAGTGCTAGAGGGGGCCTCTCCCTACTGAGTGGCTACACCTTC. The V gene is TRBV20-1, the J gene TRBJ1-2; the D gene is possibly TRBD1 (5 bases). CDR1 and CDR2 (germline): DFQATT, SNEGSKA (reference sequence). The ends were cut back, 1 base at V and 7 bases at J, with 19 bases in the middle. The CDR3 has 15 amino acids.